The 18 T cell receptor beta chains reported below all come from one sample, sequenced in a study of T cells after yellow fever vaccination. TCRdb redid the calling of the 5' RACE reads with MiXCR, one entry per CDR3 protein. The sample gives 500,000 to 650,000 distinct CDR3 sequences, about 12% of which show up once; under 15% is in the top ten. The specimen comprised PBMCs, sampled on the day of the yellow fever booster vaccination. Receptor source: a man aged 30-40 years who received the YFV17D yellow fever vaccine.

This clonotype was seen a few times. DNA for the CDR3: TGCAGTGCGCCTTACAGGGGAGATGAGCAGTTCTTC. Its translation: CSAPYRGDEQFF. This chain uses TRBV20-1 with TRBJ2-1; TRBD1 matches at 7 bases. With 6 bases clipped from V and 8 bases from J, the junction kept 7 bases outside the gene matches. This CDR3 region has 12 residues. Germline CDR1 and CDR2: DFQATT and SNEGSKA (reference sequence).

The V call is TRBV24-1, the J call TRBJ2-1; TRBD1 or TRBD2 may be the D gene (5 bases each). Germline lookup yields CDR1 KGHDR and CDR2 SFDVKD. The CDR3 runs 15 residues. Between the trimmed V and J ends, which lost 7 bases and 0 bases, there was a span of 12 bases. The CDR3 DNA sequence: TGTGCCACCAGATCGTGGGGGAGCTCCTACAATGAGCAGTTCTTC. Encoded protein: CATRSWGSSYNEQFF.

The chain recombines TRBV7-2 with TRBJ2-1, with TRBD2 matching over 9 bases. From germline, CDR1 is SGHTA and CDR2 FQGNSA. V was clipped by 1 base and J by 5 bases; unmatched bases: 6. The CDR3 spans 16 residues. CDR3 in DNA: TGTGCCAGCAGCTTAGGACTAGCGGCTATAAACAATGAGCAGTTCTTC. Translation gives CASSLGLAAINNEQFF.

This clonotype was seen more than once but under ten times. The chain has TRBV28 and TRBJ2-7; TRBD2 matches 10 bases. CDR1 and CDR2 from the germline V gene are MDHEN and SYDVKM. This CDR3 contains 18 residues. V shed 4 bases and J 2 bases; nucleotides not matched to a gene: 14. This CDR3 is CASSSPSGLAAVTYEQYF. Written as DNA, the CDR3 is TGTGCCAGCAGTTCCCCCTCCGGACTAGCGGCGGTTACCTACGAGCAGTACTTC. The full variable domain, its missing parts supplied by reference TRBV28 and TRBJ2-7, is DVKVTQSSRYLVKRTGEKVFLECVQDMDHENMFWYRQDPGLGLRLIYFSYDVKMKEKGDIPEGYSVSREKKERFSLILESASTNQTSMYLCASSSPSGLAAVTYEQYFGPGTRLTVT.

About this clonotype itself: One end of the junction fails to match germline, which may point to a read error. This chain joins TRBV20-1 and TRBJ2-3; TRBD2 aligns across 8 bases. CDR1 is DFQATT and CDR2 is SNEGSKA in the germline V gene (reference sequence). The CDR3 covers 14 residues. The CDR3 reads CSATSGRGTDTQYF. CDR3 coding DNA: TGCAGTGCTACTAGCGGGCGAGGCACGGATACGCAGTATTTT.

The J gene is TRBJ2-3, the V gene TRBV20-1; 7 bases line up with TRBD1. The V and J ends lost 4 bases and 5 bases, in that order; junction bases with no gene match: 9. Germline V gene data show CDR1 as DFQATT and CDR2 as SNEGSKA (reference sequence). This CDR3 comprises 14 residues. The chain's CDR3 is CSATPTGWGDTQYF. The CDR3 DNA follows: TGCAGTGCTACCCCGACAGGGTGGGGAGATACGCAGTATTTT.

The rearrangement joins TRBV5-1 to TRBJ2-7; 9 nucleotides agree with TRBD1. Germline loops: CDR1 SGHRS, CDR2 YFSETQ. V shed 0 bases and J 5 bases; nucleotides not matched to a gene: 3. The CDR3 spans 14 residues. The CDR3 loop reads CASSLGWTGDEQYF. CDR3 nucleotide sequence: TGCGCCAGCAGCTTGGGGTGGACAGGGGACGAGCAGTACTTC.

The chain joins TRBV15 to TRBJ2-1; D possibly corresponds to TRBD2 (6 bases). The CDR3 spans 14 residues. Between the trimmed V and J ends, which lost 8 bases and 0 bases, there was a span of 11 bases. Germline V CDR1 and CDR2: LNHNV, YYDKDF (reference sequence). Written as DNA, the CDR3 is TGTGCCACCTCCCCCGGGAGCTCCTACAATGAGCAGTTCTTC. It encodes CATSPGSSYNEQFF.

This clonotype has ten or more counts. The chain has TRBV24-1 and TRBJ2-5; TRBD1 might be the D (6 bases). V gave up 2 bases and J gave up 5 bases, with 11 bases separating them. This CDR3 is built from 14 residues. Germline loops: CDR1 KGHDR, CDR2 SFDVKD. CDR3 protein: CATSDYRAGETQYF. Here the CDR3 DNA reads TGTGCCACCAGTGATTACAGGGCTGGGGAGACCCAGTACTTC.

The table lists this clonotype with a few counts. Its ends do not fully match the called genes, so a read error is possible. This chain uses TRBV12-3 or TRBV12-4 with TRBJ2-7; 10 bases line up with TRBD2. This CDR3 has 12 amino acids. CDR3 region: CASSWVRGSGGF. In DNA form, the CDR3 reads TGTGCCAGCAGTTGGGTGCGAGGTAGCGGGGGGTTC.

This clonotype was seen a handful of times. The chain joins TRBV5-4 to TRBJ2-1; 12 positions match TRBD2. V trimming: 0 bases; J trimming: 5 bases; junction bases outside the gene matches: 6. The CDR3 is 17 residues long. Per the germline V gene, CDR1 is SGHNT and CDR2 is YYREEE (reference sequence). CDR3 nucleotides: TGTGCCAGCAGCTTGGTCAAACGGACTAGCGGGGACAATGAGCAGTTCTTC. This codes for CASSLVKRTSGDNEQFF.

This clonotype was recorded many times. The V call is TRBV4-3, the J call TRBJ2-5; TRBD2 aligns across 10 bases. In germline, CDR1 is LGHNA, CDR2 YSLEER. Losses at the gene ends were 3 bases for V and 5 bases for J; bases not matched to a gene: 6. The CDR3 runs 15 residues. CDR3 sequence: CASSQGSGRYETQYF. The CDR3, as DNA: TGCGCCAGCAGCCAGGGTAGCGGGAGGTATGAGACCCAGTACTTC.

V usage is TRBV29-1 and J usage is TRBJ2-7; D gene ambiguous. CDR1 SQVTM and CDR2 ANQGSEA come from the germline V gene. CDR3 length: 11 residues. Trimming removed 4 bases at V and 4 bases at J, with 8 bases between. The CDR3 sequence: CSVVWQYEQYF. The CDR3 DNA follows: TGCAGCGTTGTTTGGCAATACGAGCAGTACTTC.

J is TRBJ2-1 and V is TRBV20-1; D remains ambiguous. CDR1 is DFQATT, CDR2 SNEGSKA, per germline (reference sequence). CDR3 length: 14 residues. V lost 6 bases, J lost 0 bases, and 12 bases lay in between. CDR3 loop: CSAILGFSYNEQFF. As DNA, the CDR3 is TGCAGTGCCATTTTGGGGTTCTCCTACAATGAGCAGTTCTTC.

This clonotype was seen many times. The chain joins TRBV7-6 to TRBJ2-3; the D is unclear. This CDR3 spans 15 amino acids. V was pared by 1 base and J by 2 bases, with 10 bases between. CDR1 is SGHVS, CDR2 FNYEAQ, per germline. CDR3 bases: TGTGCCAGCAGCTTAGAGTTAGGATTCACAGATACGCAGTATTTT. It is translated as CASSLELGFTDTQYF.

The V call is TRBV7-2, the J call TRBJ2-1, with D possibly matching TRBD1 (6 bases). This CDR3 is built from 17 residues. Germline V CDR1 and CDR2: SGHTA, FQGNSA. V was shortened by 1 base and J by 9 bases, with 22 bases between the two germline ends. The chain's CDR3 is CASSLGGPLLGSGEQFF. CDR3 DNA: TGTGCCAGCAGCTTAGGGGGGCCACTACTTGGCTCGGGTGAGCAGTTCTTC.

This clonotype has a handful of counts. The rearrangement uses TRBV12-3 or TRBV12-4 and TRBJ2-7; 7 bases are a match to TRBD2. The CDR3 totals 14 residues. Trimming cost V 5 bases and J 6 bases; bases outside gene matches: 10. The CDR3: CASSPGGTIVEQYF. CDR3 nucleotide sequence: TGTGCCAGCAGTCCCGGCGGGACTATCGTCGAGCAGTACTTC.

The chain combines TRBV23-1 with TRBJ2-5; D gene uncertain. TRBV23-1 counts as an open reading frame of uncertain function. The CDR3 runs 15 residues. Trimming pared 6 bases from V and 5 bases from J, leaving 19 bases between. The chain's CDR3 is CASSRRASRMETQYF. DNA of the CDR3: TGCGCCAGCAGCCGCCGGGCCTCAAGGATGGAGACCCAGTACTTC.